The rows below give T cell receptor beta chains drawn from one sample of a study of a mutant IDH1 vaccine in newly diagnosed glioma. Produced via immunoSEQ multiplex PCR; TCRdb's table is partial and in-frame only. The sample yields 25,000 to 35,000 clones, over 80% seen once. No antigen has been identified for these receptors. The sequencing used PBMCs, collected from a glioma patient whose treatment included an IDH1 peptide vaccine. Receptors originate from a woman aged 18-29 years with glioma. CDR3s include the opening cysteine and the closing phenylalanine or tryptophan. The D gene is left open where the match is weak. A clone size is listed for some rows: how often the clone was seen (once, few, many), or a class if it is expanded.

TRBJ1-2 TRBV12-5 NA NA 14 CASGLRVSNYGYTF TGTGCTAGTGGTTTGAGGGTTTCTAACTATGGCTACACCTTC
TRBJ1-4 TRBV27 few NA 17 CASSLESTRPINEKLFF TGTGCCAGCAGTTTAGAGTCGACGCGTCCGATTAATGAAAAACTGTTTTTT
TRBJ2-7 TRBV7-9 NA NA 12 CASSLGAVEQYF TGTGCCAGCAGCCTCGGGGCCGTCGAGCAGTACTTC
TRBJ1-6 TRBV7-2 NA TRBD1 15 CASSRQAGGNSPLHF TGTGCCAGCAGCCGGCAGGCAGGGGGAAATTCACCCCTCCACTTT
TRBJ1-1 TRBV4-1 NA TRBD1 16 CASSPQGDRVSTEAFF TGCGCCAGCAGCCCTCAGGGGGACAGGGTAAGCACTGAAGCTTTCTTT
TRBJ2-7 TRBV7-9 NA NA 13 CASSLPSVYEQYF TGTGCCAGCAGCTTACCGTCGGTCTACGAGCAGTACTTC
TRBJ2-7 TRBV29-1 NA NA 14 CSVVTWDTGYEQYF TGCAGCGTTGTGACCTGGGACACCGGCTACGAGCAGTACTTC
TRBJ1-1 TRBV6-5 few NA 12 CASSRVPTEAFF TGTGCCAGCAGTCGAGTCCCAACTGAAGCTTTCTTT
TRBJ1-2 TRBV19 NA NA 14 CASSMLQTNYGYTF TGTGCCAGTAGTATGTTGCAGACTAACTATGGCTACACCTTC
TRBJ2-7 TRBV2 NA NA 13 CASKRTFSYEQYF TGTGCCAGCAAAAGGACATTCTCCTACGAGCAGTACTTC
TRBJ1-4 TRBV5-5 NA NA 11 CASSINDRLHF TGTGCCAGCAGCATCAACGACAGGTTGCATTTT
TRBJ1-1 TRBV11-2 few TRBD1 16 CASRLRAGQENTEAFF TGTGCCAGCAGACTCCGGGCGGGACAGGAGAACACTGAAGCTTTCTTT
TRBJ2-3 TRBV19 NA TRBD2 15 CASRGGGAFADTQYF TGTGCCAGTAGGGGCGGGGGGGCGTTTGCAGATACGCAGTATTTT
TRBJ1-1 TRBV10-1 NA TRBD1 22 CASSSSMSLEGTGPKLNTEAFF TGCGCCAGCAGTTCTAGCATGTCCTTAGAGGGGACAGGGCCCAAACTGAACACTGAAGCTTTCTTT
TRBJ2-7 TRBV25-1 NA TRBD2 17 CASSASGLAGASYEQYF TGTGCCAGCAGTGCCTCAGGACTAGCGGGGGCCTCCTACGAGCAGTACTTC
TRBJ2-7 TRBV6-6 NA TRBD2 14 CASRPGLGLDEQYF TGTGCCAGCAGACCCGGACTAGGGCTCGACGAGCAGTACTTC
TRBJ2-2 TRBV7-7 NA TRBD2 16 CASTQLAGGPTGELFF TGTGCTAGCACCCAACTAGCGGGAGGGCCTACCGGGGAGCTGTTTTTT
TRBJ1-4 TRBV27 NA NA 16 CASTPLLGLGNEKLFF TGTGCCAGCACCCCACTTCTGGGTCTCGGAAATGAAAAACTGTTTTTT
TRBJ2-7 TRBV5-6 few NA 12 CASSLSVGEQYF TGTGCCAGCAGTCTCAGCGTGGGCGAGCAGTACTTC
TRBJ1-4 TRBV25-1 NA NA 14 CASMQALGGEKLFF TGTGCCAGCATGCAGGCTCTGGGAGGTGAAAAACTGTTTTTT
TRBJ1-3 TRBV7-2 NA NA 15 CASSLVDGRTDTIYF TGTGCCAGCAGCTTAGTGGATGGTCGAACGGACACCATATATTTT
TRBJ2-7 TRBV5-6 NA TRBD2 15 CASSLPSGGVYEQYF TGTGCCAGCAGCTTGCCTAGCGGGGGGGTATACGAGCAGTACTTC
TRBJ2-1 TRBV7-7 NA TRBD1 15 CASSPAGTGGNEQFF TGTGCTAGCAGCCCAGCCGGGACAGGGGGCAATGAGCAGTTCTTC
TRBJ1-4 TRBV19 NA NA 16 CASSTRTQATNEKLFF TGTGCCAGTAGTACCCGGACACAAGCAACTAATGAAAAACTGTTTTTT
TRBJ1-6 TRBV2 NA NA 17 CASSRGPPGRDNSPLHF TGTGCCAGCAGTCGTGGCCCCCCGGGACGGGATAATTCACCCCTCCACTTT
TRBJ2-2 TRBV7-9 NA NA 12 CARPGWAGELFF TGTGCCAGACCGGGGTGGGCCGGGGAGCTGTTTTTT
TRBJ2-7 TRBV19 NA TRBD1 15 CASSQPGQGSYEQYF TGTGCCAGTAGTCAGCCGGGACAGGGGTCCTACGAGCAGTACTTC
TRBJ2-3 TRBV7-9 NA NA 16 CASSPGTYVSTDTQYF TGTGCCAGCAGCCCCGGGACTTACGTTAGCACAGATACGCAGTATTTT
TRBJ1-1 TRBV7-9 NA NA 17 CASSLTKPFRSYTEAFF TGTGCCAGCAGCTTAACTAAACCGTTTCGTTCCTACACTGAAGCTTTCTTT
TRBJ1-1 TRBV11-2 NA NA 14 CASSLELRGTEAFF TGTGCCAGCAGCTTAGAACTCAGAGGGACTGAAGCTTTCTTT
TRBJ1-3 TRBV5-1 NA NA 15 CASSLDLGSRNTIYF TGCGCCAGCAGCTTGGACCTGGGGAGCCGAAACACCATATATTTT
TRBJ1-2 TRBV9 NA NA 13 CASSVGGRGGYTF TGTGCCAGCAGCGTAGGTGGAAGGGGGGGCTACACCTTC
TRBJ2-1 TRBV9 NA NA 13 CASSLSIFNEQFF TGTGCCAGCAGCCTAAGCATCTTCAATGAGCAGTTCTTC
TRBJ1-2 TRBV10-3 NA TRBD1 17 CAISTGTGGVPGGGYTF TGTGCCATCTCAACCGGGACAGGGGGCGTACCGGGCGGAGGCTACACCTTC
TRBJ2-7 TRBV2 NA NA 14 CASREAGQLYEQYF TGTGCCAGCAGAGAAGCGGGACAGCTTTACGAGCAGTACTTC
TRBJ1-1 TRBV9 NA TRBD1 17 CASRDPGTGKMNTEAFF TGTGCCAGCAGAGACCCCGGGACAGGAAAAATGAACACTGAAGCTTTCTTT
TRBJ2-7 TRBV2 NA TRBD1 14 CASTPRTGSYEQYF TGTGCCAGCACCCCCAGGACAGGGTCCTACGAGCAGTACTTC
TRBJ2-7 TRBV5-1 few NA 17 CASRRTSILGPFYEQYF TGCGCCAGCAGGAGGACCTCGATTTTGGGGCCCTTCTACGAGCAGTACTTC
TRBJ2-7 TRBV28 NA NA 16 CASSFSPQKTSYEQYF TGTGCCAGCAGTTTTTCCCCACAGAAGACCTCCTACGAGCAGTACTTC
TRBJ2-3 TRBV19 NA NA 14 CASSIDSGTDTQYF TGTGCCAGTAGTATCGACAGTGGCACAGATACGCAGTATTTT
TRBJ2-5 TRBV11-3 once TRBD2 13 CASSFLAGETQYF TGTGCCAGCAGCTTCCTAGCGGGCGAGACCCAGTACTTC
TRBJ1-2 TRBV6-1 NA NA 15 CASSETDRSVYGYTF TGTGCCAGCAGTGAAACCGACAGGAGCGTGTATGGCTACACCTTC
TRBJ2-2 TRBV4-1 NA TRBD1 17 CASSHQKRTGKLGELFF TGCGCCAGCAGCCACCAAAAACGGACAGGGAAACTAGGGGAGCTGTTTTTT
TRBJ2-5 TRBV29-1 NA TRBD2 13 CSAGTSGRETQYF TGCAGCGCCGGGACTAGCGGGAGAGAGACCCAGTACTTC
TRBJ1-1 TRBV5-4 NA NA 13 CASSFNSNTEAFF TGTGCCAGCAGTTTCAACAGTAACACTGAAGCTTTCTTT
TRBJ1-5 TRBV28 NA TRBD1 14 CAITDRGLGQPQHF TGTGCCATCACGGACAGGGGGCTGGGTCAGCCCCAGCATTTT